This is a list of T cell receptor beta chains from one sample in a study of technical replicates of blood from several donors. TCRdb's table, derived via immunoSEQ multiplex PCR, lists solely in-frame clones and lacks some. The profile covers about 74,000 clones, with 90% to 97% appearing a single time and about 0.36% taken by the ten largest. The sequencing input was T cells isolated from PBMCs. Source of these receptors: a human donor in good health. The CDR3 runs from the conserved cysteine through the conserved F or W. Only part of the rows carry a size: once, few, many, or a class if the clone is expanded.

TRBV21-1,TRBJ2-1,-,CASTGQGVPPCGNEQFF
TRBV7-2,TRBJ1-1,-,CASSLSRLNTEAFF
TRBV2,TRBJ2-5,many,CASSANRGETQYF
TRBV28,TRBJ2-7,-,CASSLRQGAYEQYF
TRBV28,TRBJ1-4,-,CATYRASGGDEKLFF
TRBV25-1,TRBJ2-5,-,CASSELTRETQYF
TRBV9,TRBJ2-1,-,CASSDPGQGVNEQFF
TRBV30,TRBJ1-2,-,CAWTYGGYGYTF
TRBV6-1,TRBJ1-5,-,CASSEMDRGNNQPQHF
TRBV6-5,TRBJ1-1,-,CASRWFGTGSTEAFF
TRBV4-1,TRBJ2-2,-,CASSQGRGTGELFF
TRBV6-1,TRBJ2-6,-,CASSEVGGPTF
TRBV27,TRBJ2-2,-,CASSPGTSSGELFF
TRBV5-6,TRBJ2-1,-,CASSLASFGDNNEQFF
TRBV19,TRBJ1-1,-,CASNRVSRDTEAFF